One T cell receptor (beta chain) is described in this entry. The PCR made use of 60 Vbeta and 13 Jbeta primers. Clones were read by immunoSEQ multiplex PCR, and TCRdb kept only the in-frame ones, dropping some. The data hold approximately 100,000 clones, with under 80% observed a single time. The CDR3 length is 16 residues. Germline V gives CDR1 PRHDT, CDR2 FYEKMQ (reference sequence). V was clipped by 5 bases and J by 1 base, with 17 bases between them. This sample is part of a study of cytomegalovirus exposure and HLA in healthy donors. The clonotype was recovered from a woman between 45 and 60 years old in good health and CMV-seropositive. The chain has TRBV13 and TRBJ1-1, with D perhaps TRBD1 (6 bases). Sequencing was carried out using PBMCs. The CDR3 bases are TGTGCCAGCAGCCCAATCGGACAGAGCGAGAACACTGAAGCTTTCTTT. As protein: CASSPIGQSENTEAFF.